The source of this TCR beta chain is a study of cytomegalovirus exposure and HLA in healthy donors. Regarding the study as a whole: TCR beta sequences reportedly predicted the HLA-A and HLA-B alleles of most subjects accurately. Later, an analysis showed that TCR beta chains associated with HLA were more clonally expanded than others that were equally common.

Donors likely had unrecorded immune exposures despite being nominally healthy when sampled. The germline V gene has CDR1 LNHDA and CDR2 SQIVND (reference sequence). Losses at the gene ends were 3 bases for V and 6 bases for J; bases not matched to a gene: 7. This CDR3 is 14 amino acids long. As concerns this clone: Its specificity is unknown.

With 60 Vbeta and 13 Jbeta primers, the PCR was carried out. Method: immunoSEQ multiplex PCR; TCRdb's copy keeps in-frame clones and lacks some. The top ten hold 2.6% of the sample, which has approximately 140,000 clones, about 71% seen once. The chain links TRBV19 to TRBJ1-2, with TRBD1 matching over 7 bases. Sequencing input: PBMCs. This TCR was sampled from a woman in her sixties in good health and CMV-seropositive. The CDR3: CASSIVDRVDGYTF. The CDR3, as DNA: TGTGCCAGTAGTATCGTCGACAGGGTCGATGGCTACACCTTC.